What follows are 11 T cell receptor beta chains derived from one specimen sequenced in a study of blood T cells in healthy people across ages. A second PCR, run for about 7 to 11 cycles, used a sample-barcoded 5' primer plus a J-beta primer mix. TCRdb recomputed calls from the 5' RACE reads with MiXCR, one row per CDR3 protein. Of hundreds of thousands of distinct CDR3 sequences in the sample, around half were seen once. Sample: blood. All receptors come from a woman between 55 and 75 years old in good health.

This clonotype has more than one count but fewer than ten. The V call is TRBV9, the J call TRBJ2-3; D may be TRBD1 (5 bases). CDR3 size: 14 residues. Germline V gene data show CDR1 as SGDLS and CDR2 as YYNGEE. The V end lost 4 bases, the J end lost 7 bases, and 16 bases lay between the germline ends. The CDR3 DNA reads TGTGCCAGCAGCTCCAGGGATGTTATGAATACGCAGTATTTT. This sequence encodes CASSSRDVMNTQYF.

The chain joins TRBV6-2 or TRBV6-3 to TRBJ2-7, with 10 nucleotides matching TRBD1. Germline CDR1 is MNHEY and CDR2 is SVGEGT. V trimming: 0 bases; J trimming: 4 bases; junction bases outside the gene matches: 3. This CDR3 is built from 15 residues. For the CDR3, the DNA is TGTGCCAGCAGTTACTCGAGGACAGGGGGTTACGAGCAGTACTTC. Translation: CASSYSRTGGYEQYF.

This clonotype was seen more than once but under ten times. The CDR3 sequence: CASSVAPLSPQETQYF. In nucleotides, the CDR3 is TGTGCCAGCAGCGTAGCCCCCCTATCTCCGCAAGAGACCCAGTACTTC. This rearrangement joins TRBV9 to TRBJ2-5; D is uncertain. The CDR3 length is 16 residues. V shed 0 bases and J shed 2 bases, with 14 bases lying between them. In germline, CDR1 is SGDLS, CDR2 YYNGEE.

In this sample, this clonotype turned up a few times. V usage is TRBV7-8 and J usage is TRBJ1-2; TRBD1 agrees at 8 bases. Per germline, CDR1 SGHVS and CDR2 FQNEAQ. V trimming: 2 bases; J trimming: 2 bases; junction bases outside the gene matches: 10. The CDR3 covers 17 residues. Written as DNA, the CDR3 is TGTGCCAGCAGCTTAATCCCTGGGACAGGCCCAAACTATGGCTACACCTTC. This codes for CASSLIPGTGPNYGYTF.

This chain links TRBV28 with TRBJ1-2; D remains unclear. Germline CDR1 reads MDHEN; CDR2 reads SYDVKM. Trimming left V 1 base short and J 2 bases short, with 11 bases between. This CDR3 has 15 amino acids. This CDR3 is CASSLLSDGNYGYTF. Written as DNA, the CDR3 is TGTGCCAGCAGTTTATTATCGGACGGGAACTATGGCTACACCTTC.

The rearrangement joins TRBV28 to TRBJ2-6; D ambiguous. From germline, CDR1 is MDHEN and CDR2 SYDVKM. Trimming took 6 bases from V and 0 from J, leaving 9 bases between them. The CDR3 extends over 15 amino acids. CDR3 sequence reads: CASSWVGSGANVLTF. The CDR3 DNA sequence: TGTGCCAGCAGCTGGGTGGGCTCTGGGGCCAACGTCCTGACTTTC.

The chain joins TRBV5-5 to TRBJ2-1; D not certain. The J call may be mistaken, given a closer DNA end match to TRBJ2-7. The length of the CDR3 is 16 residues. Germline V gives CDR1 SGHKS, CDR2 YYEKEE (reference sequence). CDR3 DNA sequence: TGTGCCAGCAGCTTGGTCCCGGATAGCTCCTACAATGAGCAGTACTTC. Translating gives CASSLVPDSSYNEQYF.

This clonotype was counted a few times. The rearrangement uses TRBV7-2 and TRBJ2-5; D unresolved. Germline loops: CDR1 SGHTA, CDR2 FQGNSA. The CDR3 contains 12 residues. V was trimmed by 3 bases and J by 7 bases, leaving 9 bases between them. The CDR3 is CASSFPARTQYF. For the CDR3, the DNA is TGTGCCAGCAGCTTTCCTGCCAGGACCCAGTACTTC.

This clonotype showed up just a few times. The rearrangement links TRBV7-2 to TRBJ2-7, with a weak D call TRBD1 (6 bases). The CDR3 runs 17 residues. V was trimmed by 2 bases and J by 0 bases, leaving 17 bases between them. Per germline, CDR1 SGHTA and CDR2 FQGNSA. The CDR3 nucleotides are TGTGCCAGCAGCTTAAGGACAGCGAGGCTTGACTCCTACGAGCAGTACTTC. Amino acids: CASSLRTARLDSYEQYF.

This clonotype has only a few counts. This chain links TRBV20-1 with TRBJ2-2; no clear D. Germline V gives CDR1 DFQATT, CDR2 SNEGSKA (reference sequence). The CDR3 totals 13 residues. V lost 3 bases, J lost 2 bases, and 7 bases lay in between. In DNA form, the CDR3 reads TGCAGTGCTAGGGGCCCTAACACCGGGGAGCTGTTTTTT. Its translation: CSARGPNTGELFF.

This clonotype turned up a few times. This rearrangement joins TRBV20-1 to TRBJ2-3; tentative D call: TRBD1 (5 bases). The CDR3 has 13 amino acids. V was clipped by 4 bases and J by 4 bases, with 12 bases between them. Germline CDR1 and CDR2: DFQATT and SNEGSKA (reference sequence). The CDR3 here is CSAKGVGPDTQYF. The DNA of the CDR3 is TGCAGTGCTAAAGGGGTGGGCCCAGATACGCAGTATTTT.